The 2 T cell receptor beta chains reported below all come from one sample, sequenced in a study of CD8 T cells in ankylosing spondylitis. TCRdb independently ran MiXCR on the 5' RACE reads; one entry per CDR3 protein. This table has approximately 200,000 distinct CDR3 sequences, roughly 13% appearing once. Sequencing was performed on blood, either unsorted or a sorted T cell fraction (not recorded which). These receptors came from a male donor with ankylosing spondylitis or in good health (not recorded which).

The chain joins TRBV5-1 to TRBJ2-7; D might be TRBD1 (6 bases). CDR1 and CDR2 (germline): SGHRS, YFSETQ. Trimming left V 4 bases short and J 2 bases short, with 19 bases between. The CDR3 runs 16 residues. The CDR3 protein is CASSPLGHDSTYEQYF. For the CDR3, the DNA is TGCGCCAGCAGCCCTCTGGGACACGACTCAACCTACGAGCAGTACTTC.

V usage is TRBV11-2 and J usage is TRBJ1-1, with D uncertain. The CDR3 is 15 residues long. Germline CDR1 is SGHAT and CDR2 is FQNNGV. Deletions cut 4 bases from V and 0 bases from J, with 12 bases between. The CDR3 nucleotides read TGTGCCAGCAGCTCATTCGACGGCATGAACACTGAAGCTTTCTTT. It encodes CASSSFDGMNTEAFF. The whole variable domain, remainder taken from reference TRBV11-2 and TRBJ1-1, is EAGVAQSPRYKIIEKRQSVAFWCNPISGHATLYWYQQILGQGPKLLIQFQNNGVVDDSQLPKDRFSAERLKGVDSTLKIQPAKLEDSAVYLCASSSFDGMNTEAFFGQGTRLTVV.